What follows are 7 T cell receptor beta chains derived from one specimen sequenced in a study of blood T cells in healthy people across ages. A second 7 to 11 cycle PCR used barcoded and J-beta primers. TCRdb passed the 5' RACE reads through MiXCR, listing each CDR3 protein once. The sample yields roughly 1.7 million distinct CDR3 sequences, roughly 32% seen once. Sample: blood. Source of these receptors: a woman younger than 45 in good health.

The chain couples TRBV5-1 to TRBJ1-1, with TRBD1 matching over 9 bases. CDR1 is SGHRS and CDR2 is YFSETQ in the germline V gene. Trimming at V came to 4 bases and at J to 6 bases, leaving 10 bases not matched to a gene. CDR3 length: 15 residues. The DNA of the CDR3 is TGCGCCAGCAGCCGGACAGGGGATGAAGTAGCTGAAGCTTTCTTT. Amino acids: CASSRTGDEVAEAFF.

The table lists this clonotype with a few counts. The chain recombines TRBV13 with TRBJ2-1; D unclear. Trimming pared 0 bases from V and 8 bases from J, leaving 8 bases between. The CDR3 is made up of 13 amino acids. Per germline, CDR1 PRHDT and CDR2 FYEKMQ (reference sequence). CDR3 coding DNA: TGTGCCAGCAGCTTAGGATTTGTGGATGAGCAGTTCTTC. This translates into CASSLGFVDEQFF.

This chain's CDR3 is CASSQAQSRETQYF. The CDR3 coding sequence is TGTGCCAGCAGCCAGGCCCAAAGCCGGGAGACCCAGTACTTC. The rearrangement joins TRBV3-1 to TRBJ2-7, with D unresolved. TRBJ2-5 matches the DNA end more closely, so the J call is doubtful. The CDR3 loop spans 14 amino acids. Germline V gives CDR1 LGHDT, CDR2 YNNKEL (reference sequence).

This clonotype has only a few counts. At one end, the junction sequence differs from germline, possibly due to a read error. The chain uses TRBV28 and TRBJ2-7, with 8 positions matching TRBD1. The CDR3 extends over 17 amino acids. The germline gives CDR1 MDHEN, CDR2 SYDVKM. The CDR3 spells CASSSTGTGASSYEQYF. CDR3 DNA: TGTGCCAGTAGTTCAACCGGGACAGGAGCTTCCTCCTACGAGCAGTACTTC. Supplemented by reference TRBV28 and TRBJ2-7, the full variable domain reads DVKVTQSSRYLVKRTGEKVFLECVQDMDHENMFWYRQDPGLGLRLIYFSYDVKMKEKGDIPEGYSVSREKKERFSLILESASTNQTSMYLCASSSTGTGASSYEQYFGPGTRLTVT.

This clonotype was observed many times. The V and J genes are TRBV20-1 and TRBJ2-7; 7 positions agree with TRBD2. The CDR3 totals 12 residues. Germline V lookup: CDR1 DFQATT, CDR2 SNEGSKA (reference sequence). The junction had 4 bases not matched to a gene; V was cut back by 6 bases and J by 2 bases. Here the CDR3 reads CSAGEGTYEQYF. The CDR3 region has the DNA TGCAGTGCCGGGGAGGGAACCTACGAGCAGTACTTC.

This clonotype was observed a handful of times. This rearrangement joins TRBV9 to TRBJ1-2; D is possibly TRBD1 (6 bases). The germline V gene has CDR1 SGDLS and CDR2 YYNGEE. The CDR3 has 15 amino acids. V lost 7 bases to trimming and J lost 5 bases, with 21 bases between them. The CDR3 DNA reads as TGTGCCAGCGCGGGTGGGACAAGCCCCCTATATGGCTACACCTTC. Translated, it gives CASAGGTSPLYGYTF. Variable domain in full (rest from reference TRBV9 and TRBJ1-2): DSGVTQTPKHLITATGQRVTLRCSPRSGDLSVYWYQQSLDQGLQFLIQYYNGEERAKGNILERFSAQQFPDLHSELNLSSLELGDSALYFCASAGGTSPLYGYTFGSGTRLTVV.

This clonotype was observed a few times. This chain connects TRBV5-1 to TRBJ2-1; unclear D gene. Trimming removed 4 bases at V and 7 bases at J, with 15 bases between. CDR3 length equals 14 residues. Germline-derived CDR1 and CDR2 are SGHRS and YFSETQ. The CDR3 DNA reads TGCGCCAGCAGCCCTCCCCCAGCCACAAATGAGCAGTTCTTC. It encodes CASSPPPATNEQFF.